These T cell receptor beta chains were read from a single sample in a study of blood T cell repertoires in COVID-19. Only in-frame clones appear in the TCRdb table, and some are missing; sequencing was by immunoSEQ multiplex PCR. This sample has around 110,000 clones, with 90% found just once. Specimen: peripheral blood. All receptors come from a human donor with active COVID-19. The donor label of this sample is uncertain. CDR3s include the opening cysteine and the closing phenylalanine or tryptophan. D genes are given only for firm matches. Not every row has a clone size; where given, it reads once, few, many or a size class.

TRBV19,TRBJ1-5,TRBD1,.,TGTGCCAGCCTGGACAGGCCGAAAAGCAATCAGCCCCAGCATTTT,CASLDRPKSNQPQHF
TRBV11-3,TRBJ2-7,TRBD1,.,TGTGCCAGCAGCCGCTCCACCACCCGGGACAGGTCCTACGAGCAGTACTTC,CASSRSTTRDRSYEQYF
TRBV2,TRBJ1-5,TRBD1,few,TGTGCCAGCAATGGACAGGGGGCAGGCAATCAGCCCCAGCATTTT,CASNGQGAGNQPQHF
TRBV6-5,TRBJ2-3,.,once,TGTGCCAGCAGTTCCATAGATACGCAGTATTTT,CASSSIDTQYF
TRBV28,TRBJ2-5,.,.,TGTGCCAGCAGTGTGGGGGGAGAGACCCAGTACTTC,CASSVGGETQYF
TRBV28,TRBJ2-7,.,.,TGTGCCAGCAGTGATGTGAAACGGGGATTCTCCTACGAGCAGTACTTC,CASSDVKRGFSYEQYF
TRBV27,TRBJ1-2,TRBD1,once,TGTGCCAGCAGAGCGACAGGGCGGACGAACTATGGCTACACCTTC,CASRATGRTNYGYTF
TRBV6-6,TRBJ2-1,TRBD2,.,TGTGCCAGCAGCTGGACTAGCGGGGGGTTGGATGAGCAGTTCTTC,CASSWTSGGLDEQFF
TRBV7-6,TRBJ2-2,.,.,TGTGCCAGCAGCTCGGACAATTCGAACACCGGGGAGCTGTTTTTT,CASSSDNSNTGELFF
TRBV5-6,TRBJ2-7,.,.,TGTGCCAGCAGCGATAATGGACAGCACTCCTACGAGCAGTACTTC,CASSDNGQHSYEQYF
TRBV20-1,TRBJ2-1,TRBD2,once,TGCAGTGCTACTGACACTAGCGGCCTAAATCCTTACAATGAGCAGTTCTTC,CSATDTSGLNPYNEQFF
TRBV7-9,TRBJ1-4,TRBD1,.,TGTGCCAGCAGTCAGGGCAGGGGGAGTGAAAAACTGTTTTTT,CASSQGRGSEKLFF
TRBV12-3/TRBV12-4,TRBJ1-1,.,.,TGTGCCAGCAGTGTCGAGCGTGGCACTGAAGCTTTCTTT,CASSVERGTEAFF
TRBV5-8,TRBJ1-1,.,.,TGTGCCAGCCGAGCTTGGGCAGGGTTCATGAACACTGAAGCTTTCTTT,CASRAWAGFMNTEAFF
TRBV7-9,TRBJ1-3,.,.,TGTGCCAGCAGTTCGACAGATACTGGAAACACCATATATTTT,CASSSTDTGNTIYF
TRBV13,TRBJ2-2,TRBD2,.,TGTGCCAGCAGCACCCGAGGACTAGCGGGGCGGGCTGGGGAGCTGTTTTTT,CASSTRGLAGRAGELFF
TRBV30,TRBJ1-2,TRBD1,.,TGTGCCTGGAGGGGCCAAACAGGGGGCGCGGGAGGGTATGGCTACACCTTC,CAWRGQTGGAGGYGYTF